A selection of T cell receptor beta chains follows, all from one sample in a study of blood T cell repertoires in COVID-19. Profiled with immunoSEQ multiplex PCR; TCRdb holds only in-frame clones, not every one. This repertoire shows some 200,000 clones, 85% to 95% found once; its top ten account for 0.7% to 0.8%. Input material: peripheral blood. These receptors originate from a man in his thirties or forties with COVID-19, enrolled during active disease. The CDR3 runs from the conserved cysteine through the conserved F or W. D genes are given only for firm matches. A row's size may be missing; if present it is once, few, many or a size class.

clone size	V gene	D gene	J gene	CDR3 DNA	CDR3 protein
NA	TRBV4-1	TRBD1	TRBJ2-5	TGCGCCAGCAGCCAAGCCCTGACAGGGGGACAAGAGACCCAGTACTTC	CASSQALTGGQETQYF
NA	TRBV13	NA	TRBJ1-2	TGTGCCAGCAGCCACGGAGAGGGAAACTATGGCTACACCTTC	CASSHGEGNYGYTF
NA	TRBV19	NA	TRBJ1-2	TGTGCCAGTACCACAGGGTTAGGCTATGGCTACACCTTC	CASTTGLGYGYTF
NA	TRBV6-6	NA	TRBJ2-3	TGTGCCAGCAGCAACACAGATACGCAGTATTTT	CASSNTDTQYF
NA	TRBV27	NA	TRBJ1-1	TGTGCCAGCAGTCCCCTCCAGGGCATGAACACTGAAGCTTTCTTT	CASSPLQGMNTEAFF
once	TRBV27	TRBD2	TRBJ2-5	TGTGCCAGCACTCCTTCCGGGACTAGCGGCCAAGAGACCCAGTACTTC	CASTPSGTSGQETQYF
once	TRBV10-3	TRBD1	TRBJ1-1	TGTGCCATCAGTGAGGGCTTGCAGGGGGCTTACACTGAAGCTTTCTTT	CAISEGLQGAYTEAFF
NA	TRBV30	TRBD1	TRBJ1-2	TGTGCCTGGAGTATGGACAGGGGGGATGGCTACACCTTC	CAWSMDRGDGYTF
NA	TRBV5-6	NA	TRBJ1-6	TGTGCCAGCACCCCTAGGGGGTTGGGTAATTCACCCCTCCACTTT	CASTPRGLGNSPLHF
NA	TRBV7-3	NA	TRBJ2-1	TGTGCCAGCAGCTTAAATTCCCACGGCAATGAGCAGTTCTTC	CASSLNSHGNEQFF
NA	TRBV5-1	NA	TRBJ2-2	TGCGCCAGCAGTCCCGGGAGCGACGGCGGGGAGCTGTTTTTT	CASSPGSDGGELFF
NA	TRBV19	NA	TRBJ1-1	TGTGCCAGTAGTATGAGGCCGGGAACTGAAGCTTTCTTT	CASSMRPGTEAFF
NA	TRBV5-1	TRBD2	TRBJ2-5	TGCGCCAGCAGCTTGCTATTAGCGGGGGGGAAAGAGACCCAGTACTTC	CASSLLLAGGKETQYF
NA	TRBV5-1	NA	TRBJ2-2	TGCGCCAGCAGCTTCGGCGACAGGAACACCGGGGAGCTGTTTTTT	CASSFGDRNTGELFF
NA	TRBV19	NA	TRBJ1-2	TGTGCCAGCCGGGACAAGGACCTCGTTGGCTATGGCTACACCTTC	CASRDKDLVGYGYTF
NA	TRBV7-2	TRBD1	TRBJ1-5	TGTGCCAGCAGCCCAGGGGGGTATAGCAATCAGCCCCAGCATTTT	CASSPGGYSNQPQHF
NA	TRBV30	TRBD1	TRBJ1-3	TGTGCCTGGAGACAGGGGGCTGGAAACACCATATATTTT	CAWRQGAGNTIYF
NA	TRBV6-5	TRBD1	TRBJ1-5	TGTGCCAGCAGTTTGGACAGGGGAAGCAATCAGCCCCAGCATTTT	CASSLDRGSNQPQHF
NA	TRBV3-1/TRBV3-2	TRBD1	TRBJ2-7	TGTGCCAGCAGCCAAGCCCCGGGACAGATAACCTACGAGCAGTACTTC	CASSQAPGQITYEQYF
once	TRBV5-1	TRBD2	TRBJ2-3	TGCGCCAGCAGCTTGGCGCCTAGCGGGGGTCAAGATACGCAGTATTTT	CASSLAPSGGQDTQYF
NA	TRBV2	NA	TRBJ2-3	TGTGCCAGCAGAAACAGGGTTGTCGCAGATACGCAGTATTTT	CASRNRVVADTQYF
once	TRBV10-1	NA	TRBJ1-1	TGCGCCAGCTCTAAGAGAACGAACACTGAAGCTTTCTTT	CASSKRTNTEAFF
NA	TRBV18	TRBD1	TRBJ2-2	TGTGCCAGCTCACCTGACAGGGACAGGGAGCTGTTTTTT	CASSPDRDRELFF
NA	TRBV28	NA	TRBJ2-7	TGTGCCAGCAGTTCCACCCTAGACAGGATAGAGTACTTC	CASSSTLDRIEYF
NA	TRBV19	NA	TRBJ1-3	TGTGCCAGTCACGTCAGGGCTGGAAACACCATATATTTT	CASHVRAGNTIYF
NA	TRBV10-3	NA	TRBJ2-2	TGTGCCATCAGAACAGGGAACACCGGGGAGCTGTTTTTT	CAIRTGNTGELFF
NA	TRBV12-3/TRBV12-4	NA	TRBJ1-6	TGTGCCAGCACCTCGGGGAATTCACCCCTCCACTTT	CASTSGNSPLHF
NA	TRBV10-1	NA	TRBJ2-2	TGCGCCAGCAGTGAAGTCGCTACAGGGAAGGGCACCGGGGAGCTGTTTTTT	CASSEVATGKGTGELFF
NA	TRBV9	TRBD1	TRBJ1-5	TGTGCCAGCAGCAGGGACAGGGAAAGCAATCAGCCCCAGCATTTT	CASSRDRESNQPQHF
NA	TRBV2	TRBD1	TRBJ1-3	TGTGCCAGCCAAGAACAGGGGATAGGGGGAAACACCATATATTTT	CASQEQGIGGNTIYF
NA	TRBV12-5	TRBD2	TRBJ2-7	TGTGCTAGTGGTTTGGAAGCTGGGGGGGTCAGGTCCTACGAGCAGTACTTC	CASGLEAGGVRSYEQYF
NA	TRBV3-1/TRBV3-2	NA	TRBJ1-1	TGTGCCAGCAGCCAAGGAGCTGAAGCTTTCTTT	CASSQGAEAFF
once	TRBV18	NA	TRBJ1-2	TGTGCCAGCTCACCACAGGGGCGGGAAGGCTACACCTTC	CASSPQGREGYTF
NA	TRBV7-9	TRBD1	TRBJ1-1	TGTGCCAGCAGCCCGGGACAGGGGAACACTGAAGCTTTCTTT	CASSPGQGNTEAFF
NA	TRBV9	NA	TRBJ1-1	TGTGCCAGCAGCCCCATAAGTAGTGGTTCCACTGAAGCTTTCTTT	CASSPISSGSTEAFF
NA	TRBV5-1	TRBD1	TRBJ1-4	TGCGCCAGCAGCTACTCCGGGACAGGGACTAATGAAAAACTGTTTTTT	CASSYSGTGTNEKLFF
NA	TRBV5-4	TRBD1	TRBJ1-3	TGTGCCAGCAGCCCCGGAACGCAGGGGGCGATTGGAAACACCATATATTTT	CASSPGTQGAIGNTIYF
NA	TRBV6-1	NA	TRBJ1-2	TGTGCCAGCAGTGAAGCCCAGGGGATCTACACCTTC	CASSEAQGIYTF
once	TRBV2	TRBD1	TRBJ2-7	TGTGCCAGCAGTGGGGGGGACAGGGACTACGAGCAGTACTTC	CASSGGDRDYEQYF
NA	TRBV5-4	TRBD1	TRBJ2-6	TGTGCCAGCAGCGCGACCGGGACAGGAAGGCGTGCTGGGGCCAACGTCCTGACTTTC	CASSATGTGRRAGANVLTF
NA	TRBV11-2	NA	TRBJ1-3	TGTGCCAGCAGACTACCTAGCTCTGGAAACACCATATATTTT	CASRLPSSGNTIYF
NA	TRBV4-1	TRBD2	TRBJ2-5	TGCGCCAGCAGCCTACCAGCGGGGGAGGAGACCCAGTACTTC	CASSLPAGEETQYF
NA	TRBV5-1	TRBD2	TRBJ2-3	TGCGCCAGCAGCCGGATTAGCGGGGGAGCTAGTACAGATACGCAGTATTTT	CASSRISGGASTDTQYF
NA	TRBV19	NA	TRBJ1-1	TGTGCCAGTAGTATAGAGGCACAGGTGGACACTGAAGCTTTCTTT	CASSIEAQVDTEAFF
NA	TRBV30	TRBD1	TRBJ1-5	TGTGCCTGGAGTCCGCGACAGGGGACAGGACAGCCCCAGCATTTT	CAWSPRQGTGQPQHF
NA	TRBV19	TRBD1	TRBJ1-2	TGTGCCAGTAGGCCCAGGGGGTACCACTATGGCTACACCTTC	CASRPRGYHYGYTF
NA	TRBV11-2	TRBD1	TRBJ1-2	TGTGCCAGCAGCTTAGGCCCTGGACAGGCCGTTAACTATGGCTACACCTTC	CASSLGPGQAVNYGYTF
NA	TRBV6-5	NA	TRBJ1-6	TGTGCCAGCAGTAAACGGGACACCCATTCACCCCTCCACTTT	CASSKRDTHSPLHF
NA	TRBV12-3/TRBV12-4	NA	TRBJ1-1	TGTGCCAGCAGTTTTGAACAGGGAGCTGAAGCTTTCTTT	CASSFEQGAEAFF
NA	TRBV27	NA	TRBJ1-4	TGTGCCAGCGCTCTGAGGAGGGATTCAGAAAAACTGTTTTTT	CASALRRDSEKLFF
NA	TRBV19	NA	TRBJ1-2	TGTGCCAGTACCTTGAACTATGGCTACACCTTC	CASTLNYGYTF
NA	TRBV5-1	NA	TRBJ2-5	TGCGCCAGCAGCTTAGGACAGCCCCAAGAGACCCAGTACTTC	CASSLGQPQETQYF
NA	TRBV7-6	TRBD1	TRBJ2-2	TGTGCCAGCAGCTCCACAGACAGGGTACGCACCGGGGAGCTGTTTTTT	CASSSTDRVRTGELFF
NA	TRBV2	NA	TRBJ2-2	TGTGCCAGCAGTGCGACCGAAGACACGGGGGAGCTGTTTTTT	CASSATEDTGELFF
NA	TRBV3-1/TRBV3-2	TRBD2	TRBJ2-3	TGTGCCAGCAGCTTTTCGCGGGGGGGCACAGATACGCAGTATTTT	CASSFSRGGTDTQYF
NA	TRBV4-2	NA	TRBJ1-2	TGTGCCAGCAGCCACGTGGGGCGTAACTATGGCTACACCTTC	CASSHVGRNYGYTF
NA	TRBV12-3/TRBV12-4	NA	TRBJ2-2	TGTGCCAGCAGTTTTGGAGGAACCGGGGAGCTGTTTTTT	CASSFGGTGELFF
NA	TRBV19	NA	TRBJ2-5	TGTGCCAGTAGTATAATTGGCGAGACCCAGTACTTC	CASSIIGETQYF
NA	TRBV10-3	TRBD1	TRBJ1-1	TGTGCCACGGGACAGGTTAACACTGAAGCTTTCTTT	CATGQVNTEAFF